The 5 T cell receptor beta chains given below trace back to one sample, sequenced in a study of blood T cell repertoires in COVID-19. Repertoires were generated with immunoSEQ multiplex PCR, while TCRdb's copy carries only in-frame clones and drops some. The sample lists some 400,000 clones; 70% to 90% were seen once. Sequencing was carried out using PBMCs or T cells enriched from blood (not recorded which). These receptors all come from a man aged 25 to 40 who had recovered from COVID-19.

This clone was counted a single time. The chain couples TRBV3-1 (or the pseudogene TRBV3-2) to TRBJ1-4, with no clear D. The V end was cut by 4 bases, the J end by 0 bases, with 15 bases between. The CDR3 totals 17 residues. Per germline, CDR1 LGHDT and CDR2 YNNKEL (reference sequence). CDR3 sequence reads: CASSPGFRTATNEKLFF. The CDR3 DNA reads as TGTGCCAGCAGCCCCGGTTTCAGAACAGCAACTAATGAAAAACTGTTTTTT.

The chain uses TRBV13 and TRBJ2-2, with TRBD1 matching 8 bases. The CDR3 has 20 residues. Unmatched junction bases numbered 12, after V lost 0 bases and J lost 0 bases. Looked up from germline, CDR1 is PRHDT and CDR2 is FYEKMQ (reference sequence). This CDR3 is CASSLGDRGHLFANTGELFF. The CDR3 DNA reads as TGTGCCAGCAGCTTAGGCGACAGGGGTCACCTCTTCGCGAACACCGGGGAGCTGTTTTTT.

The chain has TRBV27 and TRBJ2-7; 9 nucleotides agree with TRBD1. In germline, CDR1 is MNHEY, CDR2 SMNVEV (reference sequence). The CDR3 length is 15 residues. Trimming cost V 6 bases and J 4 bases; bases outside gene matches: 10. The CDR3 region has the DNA TGTGCCAGCAGATCCCTCCGGGACAGGGTTTACGAGCAGTACTTC. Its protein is CASRSLRDRVYEQYF.

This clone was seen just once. The CDR3 DNA reads TGTGCCAGCAGTGGGGTAGGGGTCGTCACAGATACGCAGTATTTT. It specifies CASSGVGVVTDTQYF. This sequence joins TRBV25-1 and TRBJ2-3; possibly TRBD1 for D (5 bases). The V end was cut by 4 bases, the J end by 2 bases, with 13 bases between. The CDR3 length is 15 residues. Germline CDR1 reads MGHDK; CDR2 reads SYGVNS.

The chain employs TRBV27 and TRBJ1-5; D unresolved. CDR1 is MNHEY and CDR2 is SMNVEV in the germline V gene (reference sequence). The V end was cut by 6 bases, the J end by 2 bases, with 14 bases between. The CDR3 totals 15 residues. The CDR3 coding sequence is TGTGCCAGCAGGCCCTTCGGGTATGGCAATCAGCCCCAGCATTTT. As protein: CASRPFGYGNQPQHF.